This TCR beta chain was sequenced during a study of OX40 agonist ivuxolimab in advanced cancers. For the study at large: Patients undergoing dose escalation presented with hepatocellular carcinoma, melanoma, renal cell or head and neck cancer.

Per germline, CDR1 MDHEN and CDR2 SYDVKM. J gave up 8 bases and V 5 bases, and 30 bases lay outside the gene matches. The CDR3 covers 23 residues. Using immunoSEQ multiplex PCR, the repertoire was profiled, and TCRdb retains in-frame clones only, with some absent. This table has about 18,000 clones, around 78% appearing once. V usage is TRBV28 and J usage is TRBJ2-1; 13 bases match TRBD2. The material sequenced was CD4+ or CD8+ T cells sorted from blood, taken in a trial of the OX40 agonist ivuxolimab. The receptor comes from an adult with an advanced solid tumor such as melanoma, head and neck, liver or kidney cancer. This chain's CDR3 is CASSPWGQDTSGRAYASIYEQFF. The CDR3, as DNA: TGTGCCAGCAGTCCATGGGGACAGGATACTAGCGGGAGGGCCTATGCTTCTATCTATGAGCAGTTCTTC. Variable domain in full (rest from reference TRBV28 and TRBJ2-1): DVKVTQSSRYLVKRTGEKVFLECVQDMDHENMFWYRQDPGLGLRLIYFSYDVKMKEKGDIPEGYSVSREKKERFSLILESASTNQTSMYLCASSPWGQDTSGRAYASIYEQFFGPGTRLTVL.